This T cell receptor beta chain was identified during a study of blood T cells in healthy people across ages. Whole-study results and caveats: Because sorting was not performed, PBMCs prevented conclusive naive versus antigen-experienced comparison.

In this sample, this clonotype turned up many times. The target antigen is unknown. It was with a sample-barcoded 5' primer and a J-beta primer mix that a second PCR of about 7 to 12 cycles was run. TCRdb ran MiXCR on the 5' RACE reads and lists one entry per CDR3 protein. The top ten hold about 8% of the sample, which has 1.5 million to 2 million distinct CDR3 sequences, over 25% seen once. Sequences were obtained from blood. The receptor's source is a woman in her 30s in good health.

CDR3 residues: CASSLGLGTETQYF. The CDR3 DNA sequence: TGTGCCAGCAGCTTAGGTCTGGGAACAGAGACCCAGTACTTC. The chain employs TRBV7-2 and TRBJ2-5; D unclear. Germline loops: CDR1 SGHTA, CDR2 FQGNSA. The ends were cut back, 1 base at V and 4 bases at J, with 10 bases in the middle. This CDR3 comprises 14 residues. The complete variable domain, with remaining parts taken from reference TRBV7-2 and TRBJ2-5, reads GAGVSQSPSNKVTEKGKDVELRCDPISGHTALYWYRQSLGQGLEFLIYFQGNSAPDKSGLPSDRFSAERTGGSVSTLTIQRTQQEDSAVYLCASSLGLGTETQYFGPGTRLLVL.